Below, one T cell receptor beta chain is given with its context. The source of the sample is a study of blood T cell repertoires in COVID-19. Study-wide background: COVID-19 samples collected from the United States, Italy and Spain covered acute and convalescent phases. PBMCs, B-cell-depleted T cells, or T cells were the source of the cDNA or gDNA that made up the material.

Original processing notes: For nucleated cells, counts were estimated from reference gene primer amplification. Profiling relied on immunoSEQ multiplex PCR, and the TCRdb table lists in-frame clones only, not all of them. D and trimming were read from the DNA, whereas the V and J calls and clone size are those reported in that table. Of some 55,000 clones listed, approximately 90% are singletons. Trimming cost V 1 base and J 4 bases; bases outside gene matches: 3. Germline values: CDR1 LGHNA, CDR2 YNFKEQ. The CDR3 is 15 residues long. The source of this sequence is a woman in her 40s with active COVID-19. The rearrangement joins TRBV4-2 to TRBJ1-1; 10 bases are shared with TRBD1. What was sequenced was peripheral blood. As DNA, the CDR3 is TGTGCCAGCAGCCAAGGACAGGGGGCTAGCACTGAAGCTTTCTTT. It is translated as CASSQGQGASTEAFF.